One T cell receptor beta chain is described in this entry. Its specificity is unknown. It was RNA transcripts that yielded the amplified TCR beta CDR3 regions. First-round RT-PCR with HTBI primers amplified the TCR CDR3 region. TCRdb itself ran the multiplex PCR reads through MiXCR, one entry per CDR3 protein. The data show 300,000 to 500,000 distinct CDR3 sequences, about an eighth seen once. The V end lost 4 bases, the J end lost 8 bases, and 15 bases lay between the germline ends. Germline CDR1 and CDR2: SGHRS and YFSETQ. The length of the CDR3 is 13 residues. The source of the sample is a study of T cells in Graves' hyperthyroidism and ophthalmopathy. Study observations and caveats: The blood repertoire included most of the expanded thyroid clonotypes above 0.001.

The genes are TRBV5-1 and TRBJ1-2; a weak D match, TRBD1 (5 bases). Specimen: blood. The receptor was isolated from a man aged 50-60 years with Graves' ophthalmopathy. This CDR3 is CASSGGEKYGYTF. CDR3 nucleotide sequence: TGCGCCAGCAGCGGGGGAGAAAAATACGGCTACACCTTC.